This T cell receptor beta chain came from a study of T cell repertoires in cytomegalovirus infection. Study-wide context: Public TCR beta signatures provided an indication of both CMV infection and a matching HLA type.

Findings and limits, study-wide: Pooled public TCR beta family frequency picked out CMV carriers with the relevant HLA. Across the ex vivo response, the dominant clonotypes were HLA-C-restricted CMV-specific TCR beta clonotypes.

This clonotype has a count of ten or more. No antigen is known for it. TCRdb itself ran the reads through MiXCR, one entry per CDR3 protein. The table has 680,000 or so distinct CDR3 sequences, less than 40% seen once. The CDR3 totals 13 residues. Germline loops: CDR1 SGHVS, CDR2 FNYEAQ. Trimming removed 1 base at V and 4 bases at J, with 5 bases between. This receptor was taken from a human donor in good health (CMV status not recorded). Some clones in this sample may be carry-over from other donors' samples. The rearrangement links TRBV7-6 to TRBJ1-5; no firm D call. Sequencing was performed on PBMCs. The CDR3 nucleotides are TGTGCCAGCAGCTTAGGGGTTAATCAGCCCCAGCATTTT. Translation gives CASSLGVNQPQHF.